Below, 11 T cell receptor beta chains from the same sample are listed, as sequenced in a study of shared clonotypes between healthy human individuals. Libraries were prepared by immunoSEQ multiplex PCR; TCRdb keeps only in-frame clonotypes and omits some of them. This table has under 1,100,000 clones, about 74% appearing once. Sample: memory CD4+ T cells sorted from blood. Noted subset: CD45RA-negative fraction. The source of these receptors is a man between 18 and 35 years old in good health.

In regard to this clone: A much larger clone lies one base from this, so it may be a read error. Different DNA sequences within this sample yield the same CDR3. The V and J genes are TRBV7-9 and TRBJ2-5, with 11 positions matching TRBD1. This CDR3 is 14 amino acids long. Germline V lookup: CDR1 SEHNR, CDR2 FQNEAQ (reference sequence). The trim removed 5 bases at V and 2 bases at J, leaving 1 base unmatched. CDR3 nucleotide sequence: TGTGCCAGCAGCCGGGACAGGGGGCAAGAGACCCAGTACTTC. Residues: CASSRDRGQETQYF. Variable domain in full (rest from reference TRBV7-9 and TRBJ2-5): DTGVSQNPRHKITKRGQNVTFRCDPISEHNRLYWYRQTLGQGPEFLTYFQNEAQLEKSRLLSDRFSAERPKGSFSTLEIQRTEQGDSAMYLCASSRDRGQETQYFGPGTRLLVL.

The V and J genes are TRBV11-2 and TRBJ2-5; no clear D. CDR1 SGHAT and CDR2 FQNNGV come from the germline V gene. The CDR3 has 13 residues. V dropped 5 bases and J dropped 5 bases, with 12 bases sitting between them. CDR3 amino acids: CASSQGTKETQYF. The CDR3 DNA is TGTGCCAGCAGCCAAGGAACGAAGGAGACCCAGTACTTC.

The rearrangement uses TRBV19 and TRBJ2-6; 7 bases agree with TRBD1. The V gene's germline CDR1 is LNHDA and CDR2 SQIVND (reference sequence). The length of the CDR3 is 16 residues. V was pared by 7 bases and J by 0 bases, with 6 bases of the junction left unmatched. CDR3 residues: CASIQGVYSGANVLTF. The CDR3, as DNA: TGTGCCAGTATCCAGGGGGTCTACTCTGGGGCCAACGTCCTGACTTTC.

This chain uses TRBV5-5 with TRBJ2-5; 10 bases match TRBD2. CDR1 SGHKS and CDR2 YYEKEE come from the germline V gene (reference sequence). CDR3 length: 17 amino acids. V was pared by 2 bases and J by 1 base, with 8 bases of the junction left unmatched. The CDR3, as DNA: TGTGCCAGCAGCTTTTTAGGAAGCGGGGGGGCCCAAGAGACCCAGTACTTC. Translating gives CASSFLGSGGAQETQYF.

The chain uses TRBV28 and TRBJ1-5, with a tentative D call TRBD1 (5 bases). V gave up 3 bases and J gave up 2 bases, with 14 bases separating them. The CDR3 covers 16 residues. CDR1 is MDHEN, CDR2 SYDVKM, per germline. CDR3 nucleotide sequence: TGTGCCAGCAGTTTCCCCGCAGGGATGGGCAATCAGCCCCAGCATTTT. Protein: CASSFPAGMGNQPQHF.

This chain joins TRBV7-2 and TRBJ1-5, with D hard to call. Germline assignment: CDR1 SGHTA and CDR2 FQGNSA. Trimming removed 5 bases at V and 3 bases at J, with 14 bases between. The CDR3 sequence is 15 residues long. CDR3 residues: CASSTRQAPNQPQHF. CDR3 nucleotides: TGTGCCAGCAGCACTCGACAAGCCCCCAATCAGCCCCAGCATTTT.

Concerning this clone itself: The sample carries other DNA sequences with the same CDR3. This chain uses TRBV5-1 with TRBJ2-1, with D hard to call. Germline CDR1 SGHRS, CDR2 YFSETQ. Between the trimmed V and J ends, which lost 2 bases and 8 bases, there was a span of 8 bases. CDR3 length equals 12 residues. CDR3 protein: CASSLGWDEQFF. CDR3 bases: TGCGCCAGCAGCTTAGGGTGGGATGAGCAGTTCTTC.

The CDR3 DNA sequence: TGTGCCAGCAGCCCCAGGCTAGGACAGGGTGAGGGCTACACCTTC. Translation gives CASSPRLGQGEGYTF. The chain carries TRBV7-2 and TRBJ1-2; 8 bases are shared with TRBD1. Germline V gene data show CDR1 as SGHTA and CDR2 as FQGNSA. The J segment lost 8 bases and the V segment lost 5 bases, leaving 13 bases of the junction unmatched. The CDR3 is made up of 15 amino acids.

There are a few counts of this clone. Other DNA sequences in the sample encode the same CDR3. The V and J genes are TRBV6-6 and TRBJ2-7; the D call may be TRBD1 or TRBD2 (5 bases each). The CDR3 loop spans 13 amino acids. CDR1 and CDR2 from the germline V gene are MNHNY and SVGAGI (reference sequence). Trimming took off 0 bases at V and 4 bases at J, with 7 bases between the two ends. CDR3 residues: CASSYSRGYEQYF. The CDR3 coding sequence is TGTGCCAGCAGTTACTCGAGGGGATACGAGCAGTACTTC.

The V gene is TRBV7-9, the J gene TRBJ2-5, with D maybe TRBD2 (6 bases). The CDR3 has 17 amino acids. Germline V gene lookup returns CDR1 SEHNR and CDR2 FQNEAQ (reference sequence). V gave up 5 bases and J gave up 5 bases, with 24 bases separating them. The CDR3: CASSPRGLTGGTETQYF. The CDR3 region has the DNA TGTGCCAGCAGCCCCCGGGGCCTAACTGGAGGGACGGAGACCCAGTACTTC.

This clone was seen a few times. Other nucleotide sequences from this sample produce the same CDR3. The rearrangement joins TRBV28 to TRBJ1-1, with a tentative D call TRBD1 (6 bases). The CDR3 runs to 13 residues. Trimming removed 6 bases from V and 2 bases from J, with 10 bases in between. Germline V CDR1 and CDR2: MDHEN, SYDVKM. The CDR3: CASRETGNTEAFF. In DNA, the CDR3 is TGTGCCAGCAGGGAGACAGGTAACACTGAAGCTTTCTTT. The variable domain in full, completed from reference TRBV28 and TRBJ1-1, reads DVKVTQSSRYLVKRTGEKVFLECVQDMDHENMFWYRQDPGLGLRLIYFSYDVKMKEKGDIPEGYSVSREKKERFSLILESASTNQTSMYLCASRETGNTEAFFGQGTRLTVV.